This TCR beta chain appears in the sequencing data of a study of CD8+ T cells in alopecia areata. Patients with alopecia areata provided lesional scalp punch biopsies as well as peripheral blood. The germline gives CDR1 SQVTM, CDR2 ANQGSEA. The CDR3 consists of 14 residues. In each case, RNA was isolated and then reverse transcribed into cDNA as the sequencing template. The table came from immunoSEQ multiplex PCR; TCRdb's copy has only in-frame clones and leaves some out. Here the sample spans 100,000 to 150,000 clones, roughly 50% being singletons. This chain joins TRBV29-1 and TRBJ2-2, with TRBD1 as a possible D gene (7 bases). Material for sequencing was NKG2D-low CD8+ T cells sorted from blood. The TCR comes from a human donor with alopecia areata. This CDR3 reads CTVRGRGDTGELFF. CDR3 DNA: TGCACAGTAAGGGGGCGCGGGGACACCGGGGAGCTGTTTTTT.